This TCR beta chain was sequenced in a study of T cells in Graves' hyperthyroidism and ophthalmopathy. Patients showing uncontrolled infection, other autoimmune disease, pregnancy or lactation were ineligible. PBMCs stemmed from 8.5 to 10 ml fresh peripheral blood. This clonotype came up many times. Its specificity is unknown. The V gene's germline CDR1 is LGHDT and CDR2 YNNKEL (reference sequence). The CDR3 is 16 amino acids. Trimming left V 1 base short and J 6 bases short, with 18 bases between. There were TCR beta CDR3 regions amplified from RNA transcripts. During a first-round RT-PCR of the TCR CDR3, the HTBI primer set was used. MiXCR, run by TCRdb on the multiplex PCR reads, gives a single entry per CDR3 protein. The table lists hundreds of thousands of distinct CDR3 sequences, around a sixth of them singletons. Study-wide findings and caveats: Ophthalmopathy, which appeared later, was predicted by the model a median approximately 6 months before onset. Peripheral blood also featured most of the thyroid clonotypes expanded above 0.001.

The specimen sequenced was blood. This TCR was recovered from a woman aged 18-29 years with Graves' hyperthyroidism. The chain combines TRBV3-1 with TRBJ2-5; possibly TRBD1 or TRBD2 for D (6 bases each). The CDR3 reads CASSQAHLGGKQTQYF. The CDR3 nucleotides are TGTGCCAGCAGCCAAGCTCACTTGGGGGGCAAGCAGACCCAGTACTTC.